The clone carrying this T cell receptor beta chain was detected only once. Its antigen is not identified. The germline CDR1 and CDR2 sequences are SGHTA and FQGTGA. J was trimmed by 7 bases and V by 4 bases; bases with no gene match: 8. The CDR3 is made up of 16 amino acids. The data were obtained in a study of Tregs in tolerant kidney transplant recipients. At the level of the study: Mixed chimerism was transient after nonmyeloablative marrow transplants from related graft donors.

Unstimulated Tregs (CD4+CD25+CD127-) and CD4+CD25- non-Tregs were sorted from PBMCs. Clones were read by immunoSEQ multiplex PCR, and TCRdb kept only the in-frame ones, dropping some. The repertoire holds tens of thousands of clones, with 80% to 95% as singletons. Notes on the study in general: Nucleotide sequences could not be compared across some patients' samples due to primer changes.

The TCR was taken from a human donor who received a combined kidney and bone marrow transplant. Sequenced here: CD4+ T cells from blood, sampled before the transplant. This chain uses TRBV7-3 with TRBJ2-1; 12 nucleotides align to TRBD1. Here the CDR3 reads CASSYNRDRGRNEQFF. For the CDR3, the DNA is TGTGCCAGCAGCTACAACCGGGACAGGGGGCGAAATGAGCAGTTCTTC.